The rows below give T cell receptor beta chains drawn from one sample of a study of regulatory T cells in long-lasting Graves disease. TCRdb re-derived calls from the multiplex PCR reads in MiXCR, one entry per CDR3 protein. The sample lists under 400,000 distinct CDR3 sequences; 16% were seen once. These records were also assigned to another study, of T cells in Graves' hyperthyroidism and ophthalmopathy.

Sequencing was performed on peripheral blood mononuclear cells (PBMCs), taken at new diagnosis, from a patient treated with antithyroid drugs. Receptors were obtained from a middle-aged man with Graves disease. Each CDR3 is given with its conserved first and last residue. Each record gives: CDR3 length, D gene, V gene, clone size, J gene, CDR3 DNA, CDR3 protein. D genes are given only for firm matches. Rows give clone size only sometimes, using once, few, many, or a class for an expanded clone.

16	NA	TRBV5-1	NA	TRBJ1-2	TGCGCCAGCAGCTTACACGCGGGAGAGTCCTATGGTGGCTACACCTTC	CASSLHAGESYGGYTF
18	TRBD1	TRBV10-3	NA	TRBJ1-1	TGTGCCATCAGTTCCCAACCCGGGACAGGGGGAGTCGACACTGAAGCTTTCTTT	CAISSQPGTGGVDTEAFF
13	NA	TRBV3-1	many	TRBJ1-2	TGTGCCAGCAGCCGGGAAGGGCCCTATGGCTACACCTTC	CASSREGPYGYTF
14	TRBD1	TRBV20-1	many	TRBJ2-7	TGCAGTGCGATCTTAGGGACAGGATACTACGAGCAGTACTTC	CSAILGTGYYEQYF
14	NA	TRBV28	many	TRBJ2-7	TGTGCCAGCAGTTTACTGGGACACTTGTACGAGCAGTACTTC	CASSLLGHLYEQYF
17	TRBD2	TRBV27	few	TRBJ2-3	TGTGCCAGCAGTTTAAGGGGTAGCGGGGGATTCACAGATACGCAGTATTTT	CASSLRGSGGFTDTQYF
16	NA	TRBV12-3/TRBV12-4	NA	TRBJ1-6	TGTGCCAGCAGTCCTCGGGGAGGGCATTATAATTCACCCCTCCACTTT	CASSPRGGHYNSPLHF
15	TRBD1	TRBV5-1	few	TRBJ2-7	TGCGCCAGCAGCCGCCCGGGACAGAGCTCCTACGAGCAGTACTTC	CASSRPGQSSYEQYF
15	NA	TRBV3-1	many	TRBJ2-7	TGTGCCAGCAGCCAGCGCGGGGCTACTTCCTACGAGCAGTACTTC	CASSQRGATSYEQYF
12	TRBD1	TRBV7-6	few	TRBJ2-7	TGTGCCAGCAGCCCGTACAGGGGCGAGCAGTACTTC	CASSPYRGEQYF
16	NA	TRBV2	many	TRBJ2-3	TGTGCCAGCCCCGGCCAGGGGGGGTTTCGCACAGATACGCAGTATTTT	CASPGQGGFRTDTQYF
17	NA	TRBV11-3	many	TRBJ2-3	TGTGCCAGCAGCTGGAGGGCCCTAGGGTCTAGCACAGATACGCAGTATTTT	CASSWRALGSSTDTQYF
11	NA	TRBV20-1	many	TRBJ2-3	TGCAGTGCTAGAGTGGGGGATACGCAGTATTTT	CSARVGDTQYF
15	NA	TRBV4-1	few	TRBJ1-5	TGCGCCAGCAGCGACCGGAGGACTAGCAATCAGCCCCAGCATTTT	CASSDRRTSNQPQHF
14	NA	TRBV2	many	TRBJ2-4	TGTGCCAGCAGTGAGGGGGTGGCCAAAAACATTCAGTACTTC	CASSEGVAKNIQYF
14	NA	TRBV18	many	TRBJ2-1	TGTGCCAGCTCACTCGTGACAGGTAACAATGAGCAGTTCTTC	CASSLVTGNNEQFF
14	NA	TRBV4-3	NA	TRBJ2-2	TGCGCCAGCAGCCCCTTCACGTCCTTCGGGGAGCTGTTTTTT	CASSPFTSFGELFF
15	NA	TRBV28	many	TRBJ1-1	TGTGCCAGCAGTTTAGGAGGGGCGCTTCACACTGAAGCTTTCTTT	CASSLGGALHTEAFF
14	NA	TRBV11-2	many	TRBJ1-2	TGTGCCAGCAGCTTAGAGGCGTTGCCCTATGGCTACACCTTC	CASSLEALPYGYTF
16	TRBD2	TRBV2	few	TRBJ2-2	TGTGCCAGCAGCCGGACTAGCGGGGGGGTCACCGGGGAGCTGTTTTTT	CASSRTSGGVTGELFF
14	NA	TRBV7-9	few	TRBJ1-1	TGTGCCAGCAGCTTAAGCCTCGTAAACACTGAAGCTTTCTTT	CASSLSLVNTEAFF
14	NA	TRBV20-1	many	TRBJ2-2	TGCAGTGCTAGAGGTGGCAGGGGAATCGGGGAGCTGTTTTTT	CSARGGRGIGELFF
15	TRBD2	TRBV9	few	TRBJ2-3	TGTGCCAGCAGCACTAGCGGGGGCATCACAGATACGCAGTATTTT	CASSTSGGITDTQYF
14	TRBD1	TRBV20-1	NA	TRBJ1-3	TGCAGTGCTGGGGACAGGCACTCTGGAAACACCATATATTTT	CSAGDRHSGNTIYF
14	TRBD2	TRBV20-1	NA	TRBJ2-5	TGCAGTGCCCCGGAGGTACTAGCGGAAGAGACCCAGTACTTC	CSAPEVLAEETQYF